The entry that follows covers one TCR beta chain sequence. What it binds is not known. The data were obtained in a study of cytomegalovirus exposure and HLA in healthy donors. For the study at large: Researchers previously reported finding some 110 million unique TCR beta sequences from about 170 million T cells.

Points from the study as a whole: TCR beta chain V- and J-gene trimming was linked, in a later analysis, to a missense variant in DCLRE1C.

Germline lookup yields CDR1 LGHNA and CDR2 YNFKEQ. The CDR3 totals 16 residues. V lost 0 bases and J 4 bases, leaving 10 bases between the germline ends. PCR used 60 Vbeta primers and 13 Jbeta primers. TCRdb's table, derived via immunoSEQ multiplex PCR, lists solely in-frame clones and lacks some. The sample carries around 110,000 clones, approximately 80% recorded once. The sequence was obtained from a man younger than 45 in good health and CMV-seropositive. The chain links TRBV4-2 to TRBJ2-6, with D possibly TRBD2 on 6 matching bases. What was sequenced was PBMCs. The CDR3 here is CASSQDGGLGANVLTF. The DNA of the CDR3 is TGTGCCAGCAGCCAAGACGGAGGGCTGGGGGCCAACGTCCTGACTTTC.